Following are 3 T cell receptor beta chains from one sample sequenced in a study of T cells in Graves' hyperthyroidism and ophthalmopathy. Regions amplified from RNA transcripts were the TCR beta CDR3 regions. First-round RT-PCR targeting the TCR CDR3 was performed with the HTBI primer set. MiXCR, applied by TCRdb to the multiplex PCR reads, yields one record per CDR3 protein. This table has about 400,000 distinct CDR3 sequences, about an eighth appearing once. Sequencing used blood. Receptor source: a man aged 50 to 59 with Graves' ophthalmopathy.

This clonotype appeared a single time. V usage is TRBV20-1 and J usage is TRBJ2-1, with D tentatively TRBD2 (5 bases). V lost 1 base and J lost 3, with 13 bases in between. The germline V gene encodes CDR1 DFQATT and CDR2 SNEGSKA (reference sequence). This CDR3 contains 15 residues. In DNA form, the CDR3 reads TGCAGTGCTAGAGTGGGTGCTAGCAGCTACAATGAGCAGTTCTTC. Translating gives CSARVGASSYNEQFF.

The chain carries TRBV28 and TRBJ2-7; TRBD2 matches 7 bases. V lost 5 bases to trimming and J lost 2 bases; unmatched junction nucleotides: 12. This CDR3 contains 16 residues. Per the germline V gene, CDR1 is MDHEN and CDR2 is SYDVKM. Here the CDR3 DNA reads TGTGCCAGCAGTACACCCCCGGGACTAACCACCTACGAGCAGTACTTC. Protein: CASSTPPGLTTYEQYF.

This clonotype was detected only a few times. The chain has TRBV9 and TRBJ2-5, with D unresolved. CDR3 length equals 14 residues. Germline CDR1 and CDR2: SGDLS and YYNGEE. V was trimmed by 4 bases and J by 8 bases, leaving 18 bases between them. CDR3 DNA sequence: TGTGCCAGCAGCCCACACAGTCTCGCAACAACCCAGTACTTC. It is translated as CASSPHSLATTQYF.